This TCR beta chain was captured by sequencing in a study of T cells expressing NK-cell markers. Whole-study results and caveats: About 1.0-8% of CD8+ T cells in roughly six donors belonged to dominant NKG2C+ clonotypes. In several donors, dominant clonotypes made up roughly 28.3-65% of CD3+CD56-NKG2C+ cells. Certain NKG2C+ T cell clones were expanded, and their HCMV specificity remained unclear.

TCRdb reprocessed the 5' RACE reads and reports one entry per CDR3 protein, with no DNA. The sample spans over 150,000 distinct CDR3 sequences; the ten largest clones claim roughly 35%. About this clonotype itself: The antigen remains unidentified.

The sequence derives from a woman aged 50 to 60 in good health. The sequenced sample was blood T cells: a sorted CD56 or NKG2C T cell subset, CD4+ or CD8+ T cells, or bulk PBMC T cells (not recorded which).

This CDR3 reads CATSAVLGSYNEQFF. The chain uses TRBV24-1 and TRBJ2-1. The CDR3 is 15 amino acids. In germline, CDR1 is KGHDR, CDR2 SFDVKD.